These 27 T cell receptor beta chains were all obtained from the same sample, sequenced in a study of T cell changes during pregnancy in multiple sclerosis. Profiling relied on immunoSEQ multiplex PCR, and the TCRdb table lists in-frame clones only, not all of them. This sample has 50,000 to 65,000 clones, with approximately 94% found just once. Here the sequenced sample was CD8+ T cells from peripheral blood mononuclear cells, taken in the second trimester of pregnancy. The receptors here all came from a female donor with multiple sclerosis, enrolled in a pregnancy study.

The CDR3 coding sequence is TGTGCCAGTAGTATGTCGGGAGGGCCCTACGAGCAGTACTTC. Residues: CASSMSGGPYEQYF. The J gene is TRBJ2-7, the V gene TRBV19; 8 bases line up with TRBD2. V dropped 3 bases and J dropped 2; count of bases not matched to a gene: 3. This CDR3 has 14 amino acids. Germline V CDR1 and CDR2: LNHDA, SQIVND (reference sequence).

The chain joins TRBV7-9 to TRBJ2-7; TRBD1 matches 8 bases. The V and J ends lost 6 bases and 2 bases, in that order; junction bases with no gene match: 9. The V gene's germline CDR1 is SEHNR and CDR2 FQNEAQ (reference sequence). The CDR3 runs 15 residues. CDR3 in DNA: TGTGCCAGCAGGCCTACCGGGACAGGTCCCTACGAGCAGTACTTC. Translated: CASRPTGTGPYEQYF.

This rearrangement joins TRBV5-6 to TRBJ1-1, with TRBD1 identical over 7 bases. This CDR3 is 13 amino acids long. Germline V gene data show CDR1 as SGHDT and CDR2 as YYEEEE. V lost 4 bases and J lost 1; bases outside the gene matches: 1. The CDR3 sequence is CASSRTGNTEAFF. Here the CDR3 DNA reads TGTGCCAGCAGCCGGACAGGGAACACTGAAGCTTTCTTT.

This chain connects TRBV27 to TRBJ2-2, with 7 positions matching TRBD2. The V gene end was trimmed by 6 bases and the J gene end by 5 bases; junction bases not matched to a gene: 9. The CDR3 runs 15 residues. Germline V gene lookup returns CDR1 MNHEY and CDR2 SMNVEV (reference sequence). As DNA, the CDR3 is TGTGCCAGCAGAGGGGACTATTCCCAAACCGGGGAGCTGTTTTTT. Translating gives CASRGDYSQTGELFF.

This chain joins TRBV9 and TRBJ2-1, with D possibly TRBD2 on 6 matching bases. The CDR3 totals 12 residues. CDR1 and CDR2 from the germline V gene are SGDLS and YYNGEE. Trimming shortened V by 3 bases and J by 10 bases, and 11 bases separated the two germline ends. The CDR3 spells CASSATSSEQFF. The DNA for the CDR3 is TGTGCCAGCAGCGCAACTAGCAGCGAGCAGTTCTTC.

The chain is built from TRBV7-9 and TRBJ2-2; D is undetermined. This CDR3 has 13 amino acids. The V end was cut by 6 bases, the J end by 3 bases, with 8 bases between. Germline V gene lookup returns CDR1 SEHNR and CDR2 FQNEAQ (reference sequence). The CDR3 sequence is CASRHLYTGELFF. The CDR3 DNA follows: TGTGCCAGCAGACACCTTTACACCGGGGAGCTGTTTTTT. The full variable domain, completed using reference TRBV7-9 and TRBJ2-2, is DTGVSQNPRHKITKRGQNVTFRCDPISEHNRLYWYRQTLGQGPEFLTYFQNEAQLEKSRLLSDRFSAERPKGSFSTLEIQRTEQGDSAMYLCASRHLYTGELFFGEGSRLTVL.

The chain combines TRBV4-1 with TRBJ1-1, with 9 positions matching TRBD1. V shed 0 bases and J 1 base; nucleotides not matched to a gene: 3. The CDR3 is 16 amino acids. Germline V gene sequence: CDR1 MGHRA, CDR2 YSYEKL. The CDR3 region is CASSQEGQGANTEAFF. The CDR3 DNA follows: TGCGCCAGCAGCCAAGAGGGACAGGGTGCGAACACTGAAGCTTTCTTT.

A remark on this clone: One junction end does not reproduce the germline sequence, and a read error may be involved. CDR3 DNA sequence: TGTGCCAGCAGTTTATGGGCTAGCGGGAGGGAGACAGGTACGCAGTATTTT. This translates into CASSLWASGRETGTQYF. V and J are TRBV27 and TRBJ2-3; 12 bases agree with TRBD2. CDR3 size: 17 residues. The germline V gene encodes CDR1 MNHEY and CDR2 SMNVEV (reference sequence).

This clone came up a few times. The gene calls are TRBV5-1 and TRBJ1-1; the match to TRBD1 covers 8 bases. The germline CDR1 and CDR2 sequences are SGHRS and YFSETQ. J gave up 5 bases and V 3 bases, and 6 bases lay outside the gene matches. The CDR3 spans 14 residues. The CDR3 DNA is TGCGCCAGCAGCTCTACGGACAGGGTAACTGAAGCTTTCTTT. Protein: CASSSTDRVTEAFF.

The rearrangement uses TRBV7-9 and TRBJ2-5; D possibly corresponds to TRBD1 (7 bases). V lost 5 bases and J lost 5, with 18 bases in between. Germline V gene lookup returns CDR1 SEHNR and CDR2 FQNEAQ (reference sequence). The CDR3 covers 15 residues. The CDR3 here is CASSRRQGGVETQYF. The CDR3 DNA reads TGTGCCAGCAGCCGCCGACAGGGAGGTGTGGAGACCCAGTACTTC.

The rearrangement uses TRBV9 and TRBJ2-3; the match to TRBD1 covers 8 bases. V lost 4 bases to trimming and J lost 2 bases; unmatched junction nucleotides: 6. This CDR3 has 15 amino acids. CDR1 and CDR2 from the germline V gene are SGDLS and YYNGEE. The CDR3 is CASSPDRALTDTQYF. The CDR3 bases are TGTGCCAGCAGCCCGGACAGGGCCCTCACAGATACGCAGTATTTT.

The CDR3 region is CAWTEDSYSNQPQHF. In nucleotides, the CDR3 is TGTGCCTGGACCGAGGACAGCTATAGCAATCAGCCCCAGCATTTT. The V gene is TRBV30, the J gene TRBJ1-5; weak D call: TRBD1 (6 bases). Looked up from germline, CDR1 is GTSNPN and CDR2 is SVGIG (reference sequence). The CDR3 consists of 15 residues. V was clipped by 4 bases and J by 0 bases, with 13 bases between them.

The chain joins TRBV7-2 to TRBJ2-7; 8 bases align to TRBD2. The CDR3 has 14 residues. CDR1 is SGHTA, CDR2 FQGNSA, per germline. V lost 2 bases and J lost 6; bases outside the gene matches: 6. The CDR3 DNA sequence: TGTGCCAGCAGCTTACCACGGACTAGCCCCGAGCAGTACTTC. Protein: CASSLPRTSPEQYF.

The V call is TRBV7-9, the J call TRBJ1-1, with 11 bases identical to TRBD1. There are 15 residues in the CDR3. Germline loops: CDR1 SEHNR, CDR2 FQNEAQ (reference sequence). Trimming took 5 bases from V and 4 from J; bases not matched to a gene: 6. The CDR3 nucleotides are TGTGCCAGCAGCCACAGGACAGGGGGCTCCACTGAAGCTTTCTTT. Protein product: CASSHRTGGSTEAFF.

This clone has just a few counts. J is TRBJ1-1 and V is TRBV19; weak D call: TRBD1 (5 bases). V was clipped by 7 bases and J by 7 bases, with 7 bases between them. This CDR3 spans 10 amino acids. CDR1 is LNHDA and CDR2 is SQIVND in the germline V gene (reference sequence). CDR3 DNA sequence: TGTGCCAGTATTCAGGGTGAAGCTTTCTTT. It encodes CASIQGEAFF. The entire variable domain, with the rest obtained from reference TRBV19 and TRBJ1-1, is as follows: DGGITQSPKYLFRKEGQNVTLSCEQNLNHDAMYWYRQDPGQGLRLIYYSQIVNDFQKGDIAEGYSVSREKKESFPLTVTSAQKNPTAFYLCASIQGEAFFGQGTRLTVV.

J is TRBJ2-2 and V is TRBV6-4; 9 bases map to TRBD2. Trimming at V came to 4 bases and at J to 6 bases, leaving 9 bases not matched to a gene. The germline V gene has CDR1 MRHNA and CDR2 SNTAGT. The CDR3 sequence is 16 residues long. Written as DNA, the CDR3 is TGTGCCAGCAGTGCCGGGGTAGCGGGAGTACCCGGGGAGCTGTTTTTT. This codes for CASSAGVAGVPGELFF.

The chain joins TRBV11-2 to TRBJ2-1; TRBD2 matches at 11 bases. The trim removed 4 bases at V and 6 bases at J, leaving 5 bases unmatched. The CDR3 has 15 residues. The germline CDR1 and CDR2 sequences are SGHAT and FQNNGV. The CDR3 region is CASSYGTSGGNEQFF. Here the CDR3 DNA reads TGTGCCAGCAGCTACGGGACTAGCGGAGGCAATGAGCAGTTCTTC.

The chain combines TRBV28 with TRBJ1-3; the match to TRBD1 covers 7 bases. CDR1 is MDHEN and CDR2 is SYDVKM in the germline V gene. The CDR3 is made up of 15 amino acids. Unmatched junction bases numbered 8, after V lost 8 bases and J lost 1 base. DNA of the CDR3: TGTGCCAGCGGTCTTGGACAGGCTTCTGGAAACACCATATATTTT. Its translation: CASGLGQASGNTIYF.

This chain connects TRBV7-2 to TRBJ2-7; 10 bases line up with TRBD2. The CDR3 sequence is 16 residues long. Germline CDR1 SGHTA, CDR2 FQGNSA. The ends lost 5 bases at V and 6 bases at J; junction bases unmatched: 13. CDR3 bases: TGTGCCAGCAGCCCGGGGTGGCTAGCGGGAGTTACCGAGCAGTACTTC. Protein sequence: CASSPGWLAGVTEQYF.

The V and J genes are TRBV10-2 and TRBJ2-7; 8 bases align to TRBD1. This CDR3 contains 13 residues. With V trimmed by 7 bases and J by 5 bases, 7 bases remained unmatched. Germline V gene lookup returns CDR1 WSHSY and CDR2 SAAADI. The CDR3 nucleotides read TGCGCCAGCACTCGGACAGGGAAGGACGAGCAGTACTTC. It codes for CASTRTGKDEQYF.

The V call is TRBV7-6, the J call TRBJ1-1; D ambiguous. V was pared by 1 base and J by 1 base, with 10 bases between. The CDR3 length is 15 residues. Looked up from germline, CDR1 is SGHVS and CDR2 is FNYEAQ. This CDR3 reads CASSLDLGPNTEAFF. The DNA for the CDR3 is TGTGCCAGCAGCTTAGATCTCGGTCCGAACACTGAAGCTTTCTTT.

The V call is TRBV9, the J call TRBJ1-2; D is ambiguous. The CDR3 length is 16 residues. Trimming removed 0 bases from V and 1 base from J, with 13 bases in between. Germline values: CDR1 SGDLS, CDR2 YYNGEE. This CDR3 is CASSVGDDTDNYGYTF. In DNA form, the CDR3 reads TGTGCCAGCAGCGTAGGAGATGACACTGATAACTATGGCTACACCTTC.

The V and J genes are TRBV5-8 and TRBJ1-5, with D maybe TRBD1 (6 bases). The CDR3 is made up of 14 amino acids. Per germline, CDR1 SGHTS and CDR2 YDEGEE. V gave up 5 bases and J gave up 5 bases, with 14 bases separating them. The CDR3 nucleotides read TGTGCCAGCAGTTCCGGACAGACCTATCAGCCCCAGCATTTT. Amino acid sequence: CASSSGQTYQPQHF. Full variable domain (remainder filled in from reference TRBV5-8 and TRBJ1-5): EAGVTQSPTHLIKTRGQQATLRCSPISGHTSVYWYQQALGLGLQFLLWYDEGEERNRGNFPPRFSGRQFPNYSSELNVNALELEDSALYLCASSSGQTYQPQHFGDGTRLSIL.

This sequence joins TRBV15 and TRBJ1-2; D is undetermined. Germline lookup yields CDR1 LNHNV and CDR2 YYDKDF (reference sequence). V lost 0 bases, J lost 5 bases, and 10 bases lay in between. The CDR3 has 14 amino acids. CDR3 sequence reads: CATSRDRSTYGYTF. The CDR3 coding sequence is TGTGCCACCAGCAGAGATCGGTCAACTTATGGCTACACCTTC.

This clone was seen more than once but under ten times. The chain links TRBV4-3 to TRBJ2-1; the D is unclear. The CDR3 contains 14 residues. Germline CDR1 is LGHNA and CDR2 is YSLEER. Deletions cut 2 bases from V and 4 bases from J, with 9 bases between. CDR3 sequence reads: CASSQRLDYNEQFF. In DNA, the CDR3 is TGCGCCAGCAGCCAACGGCTAGATTACAATGAGCAGTTCTTC.

The gene calls are TRBV15 and TRBJ2-1; D remains ambiguous. Germline CDR1 and CDR2: LNHNV and YYDKDF (reference sequence). V dropped 3 bases and J dropped 6 bases, with 12 bases sitting between them. CDR3 size: 14 residues. CDR3 coding DNA: TGTGCCACCAGCAGGGCTCCCGGAGCCAATGAGCAGTTCTTC. Protein product: CATSRAPGANEQFF.

CDR3: CASSPLPSGYTF. CDR3 DNA: TGTGCCAGCAGCCCCCTCCCGTCTGGCTACACCTTC. V gene TRBV7-8 combines with J gene TRBJ1-2; D is undetermined. The germline gives CDR1 SGHVS, CDR2 FQNEAQ. This CDR3 has 12 amino acids. V lost 5 bases, J lost 7 bases, and 11 bases lay in between.